Shown below are 13 T cell receptor beta chains from a single sample sequenced in a study of CD8 T cells in ankylosing spondylitis. Regarding the study as a whole: Ankylosing spondylitis blood seemed to carry a telltale TCR beta motif made of several highly homologous variants.

These TCRs are of unknown antigen specificity. TCRdb re-derived calls from the 5' RACE reads in MiXCR, one entry per CDR3 protein. The sample comprises about 460,000 distinct CDR3 sequences, approximately 5% of which are singletons, and roughly 3.5% rests with the top ten. The sequenced material came from blood, either unsorted or a sorted T cell fraction (not recorded which). These receptors originate from a male donor with ankylosing spondylitis.

This clonotype has a count of ten or more. The rearrangement uses TRBV5-1 and TRBJ2-2; possibly TRBD1 for D (5 bases). The V gene lost 0 bases and the J gene lost 0 bases, with 6 bases spanning the gap. Germline CDR1 reads SGHRS; CDR2 reads YFSETQ. CDR3 size: 15 residues. The CDR3: CASSLVTANTGELFF. CDR3 coding DNA: TGCGCCAGCAGCTTGGTGACAGCGAACACCGGGGAGCTGTTTTTT.

This clonotype has a count of ten or more. The chain links TRBV20-1 to TRBJ2-5; D is perhaps TRBD2 (7 bases). The CDR3 loop spans 13 amino acids. Germline V gene lookup returns CDR1 DFQATT and CDR2 SNEGSKA (reference sequence). Between the trimmed V and J ends, which lost 8 bases and 5 bases, there was a span of 18 bases. The CDR3 DNA is TGCAGTCCCTTTAGGGGGGGCAGGGAGACCCAGTACTTC. Translation gives CSPFRGGRETQYF.

This clonotype was counted at least ten times. This chain uses TRBV27 with TRBJ2-5; TRBD1 agrees at 8 bases. Germline loops: CDR1 MNHEY, CDR2 SMNVEV (reference sequence). This CDR3 is 16 amino acids long. The ends lost 1 base at V and 5 bases at J; junction bases unmatched: 9. CDR3 sequence: CASSLFPGGLGETQYF. The CDR3 nucleotides are TGTGCCAGCAGTTTATTCCCAGGGGGCTTAGGGGAGACCCAGTACTTC.

The sample holds many counts of this clonotype. The rearrangement links TRBV10-2 to TRBJ1-6; D is ambiguous. The CDR3 is 14 amino acids. CDR1 and CDR2 from the germline V gene are WSHSY and SAAADI. Deletions cut 3 bases from V and 6 bases from J, with 9 bases between. CDR3 in DNA: TGCGCCAGCAGTGAAACAAGACTTAATTCACCCCTCCACTTT. The encoded protein is CASSETRLNSPLHF.

This clonotype was picked up many times. The chain is built from TRBV28 and TRBJ2-7; D is unclear. The length of the CDR3 is 14 residues. V was trimmed by 0 bases and J by 5 bases, leaving 11 bases between them. Germline V CDR1 and CDR2: MDHEN, SYDVKM. CDR3 in DNA: TGTGCCAGCAGTTTATGGACCGGCGCGGACGAGCAGTACTTC. Translating it yields CASSLWTGADEQYF.

There are a few counts of this clonotype. This chain uses TRBV7-2 with TRBJ2-7; 9 bases are shared with TRBD1. Germline assignment: CDR1 SGHTA and CDR2 FQGNSA. The CDR3 consists of 15 residues. J was trimmed by 7 bases and V by 1 base; bases with no gene match: 8. In nucleotides, the CDR3 is TGTGCCAGCAGCTTAGATGAAAACAGGGGGCGGGAGCAGTACTTC. Translation: CASSLDENRGREQYF.

This clonotype was recorded many times. The chain is built from TRBV5-1 and TRBJ2-3, with D perhaps being TRBD1 or TRBD2 (6 bases each). CDR1 and CDR2 (germline): SGHRS, YFSETQ. V was trimmed by 5 bases and J by 1 base, leaving 20 bases between them. This CDR3 is 17 amino acids long. The CDR3 nucleotides are TGCGCCAGCAGACCTACTTCCGGGGGCCTGGGCACAGATACGCAGTATTTT. Its protein is CASRPTSGGLGTDTQYF.

Concerning this clonotype: The junction departs from the called germline gene at one end, perhaps through a read error. The chain has TRBV25-1 and TRBJ2-1; D is ambiguous. Germline CDR1 MGHDK, CDR2 SYGVNS. This CDR3 has 14 amino acids. The CDR3, as DNA: TGTGCCATCAGCCCCGGGCGCTCCTGCAATGAGCAGTTCTTC. It translates to CAISPGRSCNEQFF. Full variable domain (outside the CDR3, taken from reference TRBV25-1 and TRBJ2-1): EADIYQTPRYLVIGTGKKITLECSQTMGHDKMYWYQQDPGMELHLIHYSYGVNSTEKGDLSSESTVSRIRTEHFPLTLESARPSHTSQYLCAISPGRSCNEQFFGPGTRLTVL.

This clonotype was detected many times. This CDR3 is missing its conserved last phenylalanine or tryptophan, likely due to a read error. CDR3 nucleotide sequence: TGCAGCGCTCTAGCGGGGCCCCAAGAGACCCAGTACCTC. Translating it yields CSALAGPQETQYL. The chain recombines TRBV29-1 with TRBJ2-5, with 9 nucleotides matching TRBD2. Unmatched junction bases numbered 4, after V lost 7 bases and J lost 1 base. The germline V gene encodes CDR1 SQVTM and CDR2 ANQGSEA. This CDR3 comprises 13 residues.

This clonotype was found many times. The chain recombines TRBV20-1 with TRBJ2-1; D is unresolved. Deletions cut 6 bases from V and 8 bases from J, with 14 bases between. The CDR3 runs 12 residues. Germline V gene data show CDR1 as DFQATT and CDR2 as SNEGSKA (reference sequence). Here the CDR3 reads CSAETRRDEQFF. The CDR3 DNA reads TGCAGTGCAGAGACTCGACGGGATGAGCAGTTCTTC.

At least ten counts were recorded for this clonotype. This chain joins TRBV6-5 and TRBJ2-2, with 7 nucleotides matching TRBD1. CDR1 MNHEY and CDR2 SVGAGI come from the germline V gene. The CDR3 is 19 residues long. Germline trimming cut 2 bases from V and 0 bases from J; bases unmatched to any gene: 12. The CDR3 bases are TGTGCCAGCAGTTACCCTGCCCAACCGACAGGGCCGAACACCGGGGAGCTGTTTTTT. It encodes CASSYPAQPTGPNTGELFF.

This clonotype was observed a few times. CDR3 sequence (DNA): TGTGCCAGCAGTTTTTCGGCAGTATTGCCCGAGCAGTACTTC. It is translated as CASSFSAVLPEQYF. V and J are TRBV12-3 or TRBV12-4 and TRBJ2-7; D unclear. The CDR3 runs 14 residues. Trimming left V 3 bases short and J 6 bases short, with 15 bases between.

This clonotype was recorded many times. The chain uses TRBV5-1 and TRBJ1-6, with D possibly TRBD1 on 5 matching bases. The CDR3 consists of 14 residues. Trimming took 0 bases from V and 8 from J, leaving 9 bases between them. Germline CDR1 SGHRS, CDR2 YFSETQ. In nucleotides, the CDR3 is TGCGCCAGCAGCTTGGGACAGATAGATTCACCCCTCCACTTT. This codes for CASSLGQIDSPLHF.